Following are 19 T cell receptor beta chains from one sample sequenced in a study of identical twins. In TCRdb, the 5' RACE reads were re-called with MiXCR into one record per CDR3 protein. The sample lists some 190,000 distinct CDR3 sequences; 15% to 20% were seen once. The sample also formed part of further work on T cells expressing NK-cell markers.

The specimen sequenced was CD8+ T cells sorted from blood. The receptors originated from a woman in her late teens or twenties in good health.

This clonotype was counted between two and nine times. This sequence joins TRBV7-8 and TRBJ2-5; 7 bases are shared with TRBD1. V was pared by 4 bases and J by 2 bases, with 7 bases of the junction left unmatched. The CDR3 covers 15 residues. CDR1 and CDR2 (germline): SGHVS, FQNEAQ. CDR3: CASSYQTGRQETQYF. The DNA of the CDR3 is TGTGCCAGCAGCTATCAGACAGGGCGGCAAGAGACCCAGTACTTC. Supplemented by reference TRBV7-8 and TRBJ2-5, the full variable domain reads GAGVSQSPRYKVAKRGQDVALRCDPISGHVSLFWYQQALGQGPEFLTYFQNEAQLDKSGLPSDRFFAERPEGSVSTLKIQRTQQEDSAVYLCASSYQTGRQETQYFGPGTRLLVL.

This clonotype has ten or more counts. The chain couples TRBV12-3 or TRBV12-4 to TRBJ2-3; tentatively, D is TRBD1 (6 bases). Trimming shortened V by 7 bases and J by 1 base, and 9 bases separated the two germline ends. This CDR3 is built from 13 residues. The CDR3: CASIPGGTDTQYF. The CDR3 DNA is TGTGCCAGCATCCCAGGGGGCACAGATACGCAGTATTTT.

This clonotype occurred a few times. In nucleotides, the CDR3 is TGTGCCAGCAGTTTAGAGCTAGGAATATTCTCCTACGAGCAGTACTTC. It specifies CASSLELGIFSYEQYF. J is TRBJ2-7 and V is TRBV12-3 or TRBV12-4; D ambiguous. Trimming pared 1 base from V and 0 bases from J, leaving 13 bases between. The CDR3 has 16 residues.

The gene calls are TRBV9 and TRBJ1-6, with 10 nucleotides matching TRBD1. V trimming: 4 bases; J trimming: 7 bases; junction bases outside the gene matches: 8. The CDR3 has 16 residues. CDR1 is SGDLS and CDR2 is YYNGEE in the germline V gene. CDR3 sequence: CASSSVRDRGNSPLHF. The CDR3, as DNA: TGTGCCAGCAGCTCCGTGCGGGACAGGGGAAATTCACCCCTCCACTTT.

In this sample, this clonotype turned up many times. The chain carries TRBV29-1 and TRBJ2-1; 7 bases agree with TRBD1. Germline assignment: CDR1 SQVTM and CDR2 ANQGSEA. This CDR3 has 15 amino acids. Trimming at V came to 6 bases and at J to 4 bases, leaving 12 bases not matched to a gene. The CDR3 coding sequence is TGCAGCGTGGGGGACCCCGGGACAGTATACAATGAGCAGTTCTTC. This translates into CSVGDPGTVYNEQFF.

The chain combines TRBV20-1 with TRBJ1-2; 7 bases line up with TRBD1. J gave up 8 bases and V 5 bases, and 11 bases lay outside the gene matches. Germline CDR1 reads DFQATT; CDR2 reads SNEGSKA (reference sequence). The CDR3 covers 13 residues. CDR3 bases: TGCAGTGCTCAGGGAACAGGGGCGGGCGGCTACACCTTC. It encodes CSAQGTGAGGYTF.

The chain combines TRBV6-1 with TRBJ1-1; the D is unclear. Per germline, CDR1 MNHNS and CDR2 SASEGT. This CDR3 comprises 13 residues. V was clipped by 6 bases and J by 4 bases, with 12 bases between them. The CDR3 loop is CASRSSGFTEAFF. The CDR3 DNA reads TGTGCCAGCAGGTCTTCGGGGTTCACTGAAGCTTTCTTT.

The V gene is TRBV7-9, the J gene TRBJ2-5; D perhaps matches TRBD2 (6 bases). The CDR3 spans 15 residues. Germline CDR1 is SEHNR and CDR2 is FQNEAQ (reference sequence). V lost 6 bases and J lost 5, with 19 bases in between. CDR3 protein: CASRGTAGPAETQYF. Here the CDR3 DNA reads TGTGCCAGCAGAGGGACGGCGGGGCCTGCGGAGACCCAGTACTTC.

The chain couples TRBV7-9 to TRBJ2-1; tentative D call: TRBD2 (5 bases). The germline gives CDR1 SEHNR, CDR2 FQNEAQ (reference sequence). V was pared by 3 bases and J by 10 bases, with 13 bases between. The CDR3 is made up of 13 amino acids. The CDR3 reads CASSFGGGGEQFF. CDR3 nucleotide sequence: TGTGCCAGCAGCTTCGGCGGCGGAGGCGAGCAGTTCTTC.

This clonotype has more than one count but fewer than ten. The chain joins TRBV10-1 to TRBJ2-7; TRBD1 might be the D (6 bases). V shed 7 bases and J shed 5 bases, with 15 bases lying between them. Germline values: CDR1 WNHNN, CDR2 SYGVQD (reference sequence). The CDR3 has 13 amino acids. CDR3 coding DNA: TGCGCCAGCAAAATCAGGGGTAGCAACGAGCAGTACTTC. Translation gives CASKIRGSNEQYF.

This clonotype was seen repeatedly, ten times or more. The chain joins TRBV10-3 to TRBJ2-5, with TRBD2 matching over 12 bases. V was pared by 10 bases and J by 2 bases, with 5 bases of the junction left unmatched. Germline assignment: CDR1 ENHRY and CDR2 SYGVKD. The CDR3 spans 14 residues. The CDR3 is CATRTSGEQETQYF. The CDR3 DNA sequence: TGTGCCACCCGGACTAGCGGGGAACAAGAGACCCAGTACTTC.

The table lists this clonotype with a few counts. Written as DNA, the CDR3 is TGTGCCAGCAGCTTATCTCTAGCGGGGGGGCAGAAAAATGAGCAGTTCTTC. Its translation: CASSLSLAGGQKNEQFF. The chain combines TRBV7-2 with TRBJ2-1, with 12 bases identical to TRBD2. The CDR3 loop spans 17 amino acids. Germline CDR1 and CDR2: SGHTA and FQGNSA. V lost 2 bases, J lost 7 bases, and 9 bases stayed unmatched.

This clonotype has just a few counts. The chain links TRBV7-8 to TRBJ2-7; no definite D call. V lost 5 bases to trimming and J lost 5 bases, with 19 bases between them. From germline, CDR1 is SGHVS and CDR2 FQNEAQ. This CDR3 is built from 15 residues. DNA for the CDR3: TGTGCCAGCAGCATAGATGTCCACTTAGAGGACGAGCAGTACTTC. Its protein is CASSIDVHLEDEQYF.

The CDR3 DNA sequence: TGTGCCAGCAGTTACACGGTCCGGGAGACCCAGTACTTC. It encodes CASSYTVRETQYF. The V and J genes are TRBV6-2 or TRBV6-3 and TRBJ2-5; no reliable D call. Trimming removed 2 bases at V and 5 bases at J, with 9 bases between. This CDR3 is 13 amino acids long. Germline CDR1 MNHEY, CDR2 SVGEGT.

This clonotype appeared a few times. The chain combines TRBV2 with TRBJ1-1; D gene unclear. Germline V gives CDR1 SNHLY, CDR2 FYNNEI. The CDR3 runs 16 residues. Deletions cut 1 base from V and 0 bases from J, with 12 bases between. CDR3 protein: CASSEDRKRMNTEAFF. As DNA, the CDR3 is TGTGCCAGCAGTGAAGATCGGAAGAGGATGAACACTGAAGCTTTCTTT. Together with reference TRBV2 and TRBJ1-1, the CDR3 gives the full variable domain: EPEVTQTPSHQVTQMGQEVILRCVPISNHLYFYWYRQILGQKVEFLVSFYNNEISEKSEIFDDQFSVERPDGSNFTLKIRSTKLEDSAMYFCASSEDRKRMNTEAFFGQGTRLTVV.

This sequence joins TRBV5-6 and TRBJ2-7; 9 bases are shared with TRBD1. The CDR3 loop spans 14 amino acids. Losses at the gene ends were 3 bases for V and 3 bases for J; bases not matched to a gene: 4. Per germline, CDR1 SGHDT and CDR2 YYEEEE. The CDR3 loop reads CASSWGQGNYEQYF. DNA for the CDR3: TGTGCCAGCAGCTGGGGACAGGGCAACTACGAGCAGTACTTC.

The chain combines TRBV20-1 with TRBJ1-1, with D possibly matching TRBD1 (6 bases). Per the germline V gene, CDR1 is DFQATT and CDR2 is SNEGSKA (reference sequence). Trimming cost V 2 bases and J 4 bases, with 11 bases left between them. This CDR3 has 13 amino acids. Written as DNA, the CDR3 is TGCAGTGCTAGAACGGGGGCGGGCACTGAAGCTTTCTTT. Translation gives CSARTGAGTEAFF.

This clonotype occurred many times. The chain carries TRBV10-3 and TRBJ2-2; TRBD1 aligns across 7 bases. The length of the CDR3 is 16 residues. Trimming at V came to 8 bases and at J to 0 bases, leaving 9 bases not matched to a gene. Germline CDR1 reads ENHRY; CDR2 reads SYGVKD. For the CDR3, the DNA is TGTGCCATCCCCTCGACCGGGACAGCGAACACCGGGGAGCTGTTTTTT. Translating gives CAIPSTGTANTGELFF.

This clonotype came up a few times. CDR3 coding DNA: TGCGCCAGCAGCTATGGACTAGCGGGCTCCTACGAGCAGTACTTC. The encoded protein is CASSYGLAGSYEQYF. This sequence joins TRBV4-3 and TRBJ2-7, with 11 bases fitting TRBD2. J lost 0 bases, V lost 5 bases, and 3 bases had no gene match. CDR1 LGHNA and CDR2 YSLEER come from the germline V gene. CDR3 size: 15 residues.